These 21 T cell receptor beta chains were sequenced from one sample in a study of cytomegalovirus exposure and HLA in healthy donors. It was with 60 Vbeta and 13 Jbeta primers that the PCR ran. Profiled with immunoSEQ multiplex PCR; TCRdb holds only in-frame clones, not every one. The sample lists 100,000 to 150,000 clones; around 80% were seen once. The sequenced sample consisted of PBMCs. All receptors derive from a woman aged 45-60 years in good health and CMV-seronegative.

The chain couples TRBV7-9 to TRBJ1-1; 9 positions match TRBD1. CDR1 is SEHNR, CDR2 FQNEAQ, per germline (reference sequence). The CDR3 spans 15 residues. V dropped 1 base and J dropped 6; count of bases not matched to a gene: 6. The chain's CDR3 is CASSLGWDRVPEAFF. The CDR3 nucleotides are TGTGCCAGCAGCTTAGGGTGGGACAGGGTACCTGAAGCTTTCTTT.

The chain couples TRBV27 to TRBJ2-3; 8 nucleotides line up with TRBD2. The CDR3 totals 20 residues. Per the germline V gene, CDR1 is MNHEY and CDR2 is SMNVEV (reference sequence). V shed 0 bases, J shed 0 bases, and the junction held 14 bases outside the gene matches. CDR3 residues: CASSLSGLVFAQGSTDTQYF. The DNA of the CDR3 is TGTGCCAGCAGTTTATCGGGACTAGTCTTCGCGCAGGGAAGCACAGATACGCAGTATTTT.

The V gene is TRBV13, the J gene TRBJ2-1, with 10 positions matching TRBD2. The CDR3 length is 16 residues. Germline V CDR1 and CDR2: PRHDT, FYEKMQ (reference sequence). J lost 6 bases, V lost 3 bases, and 8 bases had no gene match. CDR3 DNA sequence: TGTGCCAGCAGCTTGGCGGCTAGCGGGAGAGTCAATGAGCAGTTCTTC. Translated: CASSLAASGRVNEQFF.

This clone has only a few counts. The CDR3 nucleotides are TGTGCCAGCAGTCTCAGGGCCCCAAGGGTCAATGAGCAGTTCTTC. Its translation is CASSLRAPRVNEQFF. This chain joins TRBV27 and TRBJ2-1; TRBD1 is a possible D gene (5 bases). The CDR3 is 15 residues long. CDR1 and CDR2 (germline): MNHEY, SMNVEV (reference sequence). Trimming cost V 5 bases and J 6 bases, with 17 bases left between them.

The V call is TRBV4-3, the J call TRBJ2-7, with 9 bases matching TRBD1. The CDR3 has 15 amino acids. V gave up 0 bases and J gave up 4 bases; unmatched junction bases: 4. The germline V gene encodes CDR1 LGHNA and CDR2 YSLEER. The CDR3 sequence: CASSQEKDRGYEQYF. The DNA for the CDR3 is TGCGCCAGCAGCCAAGAAAAAGACAGGGGGTACGAGCAGTACTTC.

The gene calls are TRBV7-2 and TRBJ2-4; the D gene is possibly TRBD2 (6 bases). The CDR3 loop spans 16 amino acids. V shed 6 bases and J shed 0 bases, with 15 bases lying between them. Germline CDR1 SGHTA, CDR2 FQGNSA. The CDR3 reads CASSSSGSVAKNIQYF. The CDR3 coding sequence is TGTGCCAGCAGTTCAAGCGGGTCGGTAGCCAAAAACATTCAGTACTTC.

This clone was seen more than once but under ten times. The chain has TRBV2 and TRBJ1-2, with 10 bases aligning to TRBD1. The CDR3 has 15 residues. Germline values: CDR1 SNHLY, CDR2 FYNNEI. The ends lost 3 bases at V and 4 bases at J; junction bases unmatched: 5. CDR3 DNA: TGTGCCAGCAGTGAGGACCGGGACAGGGGCTATGGCTACACCTTC. Encoded protein: CASSEDRDRGYGYTF.

The chain recombines TRBV19 with TRBJ2-1; a possible D gene is TRBD2 (5 bases). Germline V gene sequence: CDR1 LNHDA, CDR2 SQIVND (reference sequence). Trimming shortened V by 5 bases and J by 8 bases, and 10 bases separated the two germline ends. The CDR3 is made up of 12 amino acids. The CDR3 bases are TGTGCCAGTAGTTTAACTAGGTATGAGCAGTTCTTC. Amino acid sequence: CASSLTRYEQFF. The whole variable domain, filled in from reference TRBV19 and TRBJ2-1, reads DGGITQSPKYLFRKEGQNVTLSCEQNLNHDAMYWYRQDPGQGLRLIYYSQIVNDFQKGDIAEGYSVSREKKESFPLTVTSAQKNPTAFYLCASSLTRYEQFFGPGTRLTVL.

V and J are TRBV19 and TRBJ1-5, with TRBD1 identical over 7 bases. Germline V gene sequence: CDR1 LNHDA, CDR2 SQIVND (reference sequence). The CDR3 runs 15 residues. The trim removed 2 bases at V and 6 bases at J, leaving 7 bases unmatched. DNA of the CDR3: TGTGCCAGTAGTATAAGACAGGGTAGAAGTCAGCCCCAGCATTTT. It encodes CASSIRQGRSQPQHF.

The rearrangement links TRBV27 to TRBJ1-2, with D hard to call. The germline gives CDR1 MNHEY, CDR2 SMNVEV (reference sequence). Trimming shortened V by 3 bases and J by 3 bases, and 8 bases separated the two germline ends. This CDR3 comprises 13 residues. The CDR3 protein is CASSFSGYYGYTF. The CDR3 DNA reads as TGTGCCAGCAGTTTCTCGGGTTACTATGGCTACACCTTC.

This clone was counted a single time. An end of the junction does not agree with germline; a read error may underlie this. This rearrangement joins TRBV2 to TRBJ2-1; 14 bases are shared with TRBD2. Germline V lookup: CDR1 SNHLY, CDR2 FYNNEI. There are 11 residues in the CDR3. The CDR3 DNA reads TGTGCCACGGGACTAGCGGGAGCTACGATCTTC. Amino acid sequence: CATGLAGATIF.

The rearrangement uses TRBV5-1 and TRBJ2-1, with a tentative D call TRBD2 (7 bases). The germline V gene has CDR1 SGHRS and CDR2 YFSETQ. V was pared by 0 bases and J by 0 bases, with 22 bases between. This CDR3 region has 20 residues. This CDR3 is CASSLARLAVQGGSYNEQFF. CDR3 nucleotide sequence: TGCGCCAGCAGCTTGGCCCGGCTAGCGGTCCAAGGGGGCTCCTACAATGAGCAGTTCTTC.

This chain joins TRBV15 and TRBJ2-1; a possible D gene is TRBD1 (5 bases). The CDR3 has 14 amino acids. V was shortened by 9 bases and J by 8 bases, with 20 bases between the two germline ends. The germline V gene encodes CDR1 LNHNV and CDR2 YYDKDF (reference sequence). The CDR3 loop reads CATYQAGFADEQFF. CDR3 coding DNA: TGTGCCACTTATCAGGCAGGGTTTGCCGATGAGCAGTTCTTC. The variable domain in full, completed from reference TRBV15 and TRBJ2-1, reads DAMVIQNPRYQVTQFGKPVTLSCSQTLNHNVMYWYQQKSSQAPKLLFHYYDKDFNNEADTPDNFQSRRPNTSFCFLDIRSPGLGDTAMYLCATYQAGFADEQFFGPGTRLTVL.

The chain has TRBV25-1 and TRBJ2-6; D is undetermined. V was pared by 7 bases and J by 1 base, with 5 bases between. The CDR3 length is 13 residues. CDR1 is MGHDK and CDR2 is SYGVNS in the germline V gene. The CDR3 reads CASIPSGANVLTF. The CDR3 coding sequence is TGTGCCAGCATTCCATCTGGGGCCAACGTCCTGACTTTC. The full variable domain, in which reference TRBV25-1 and TRBJ2-6 provide the parts outside the CDR3, is EADIYQTPRYLVIGTGKKITLECSQTMGHDKMYWYQQDPGMELHLIHYSYGVNSTEKGDLSSESTVSRIRTEHFPLTLESARPSHTSQYLCASIPSGANVLTFGAGSRLTVL.

The chain combines TRBV7-3 with TRBJ2-3; unclear D gene. Deletions cut 4 bases from V and 4 bases from J, with 9 bases between. Per germline, CDR1 SGHTA and CDR2 FQGTGA. This CDR3 is 13 amino acids long. CDR3 DNA: TGTGCCAGCAGCTCCGGAGTGGCAGATACGCAGTATTTT. Its translation is CASSSGVADTQYF.

The V and J genes are TRBV19 and TRBJ1-5; 9 nucleotides align to TRBD1. CDR1 is LNHDA, CDR2 SQIVND, per germline (reference sequence). V lost 6 bases to trimming and J lost 7 bases; unmatched junction nucleotides: 4. The CDR3 extends over 13 amino acids. The CDR3 is CASREQGAQPQHF. CDR3 coding DNA: TGTGCCAGTAGGGAACAGGGGGCGCAGCCCCAGCATTTT.

This clone has at least ten counts. This chain joins TRBV25-1 and TRBJ1-1; 8 nucleotides align to TRBD1. This CDR3 is 16 amino acids long. Unmatched junction bases numbered 8, after V lost 4 bases and J lost 1 base. The germline V gene encodes CDR1 MGHDK and CDR2 SYGVNS. The CDR3 here is CASSVARTGPNTEAFF. The CDR3 nucleotides read TGTGCCAGCAGTGTAGCCCGGACAGGGCCGAACACTGAAGCTTTCTTT.

The chain combines TRBV11-2 with TRBJ1-4; possible D gene TRBD1, 5 bases. The CDR3 is 15 amino acids. V lost 5 bases and J lost 8, with 18 bases in between. Germline CDR1 is SGHAT and CDR2 is FQNNGV. The CDR3 here is CASSPGAGTREKLFF. In DNA, the CDR3 is TGTGCCAGCAGCCCTGGTGCTGGGACTAGGGAAAAACTGTTTTTT.

The chain employs TRBV6-4 and TRBJ2-3, with TRBD2 matching 10 bases. Trimming at V came to 8 bases and at J to 4 bases, leaving 12 bases not matched to a gene. Germline V gene data show CDR1 as MRHNA and CDR2 as SNTAGT. The CDR3 runs to 16 residues. This CDR3 is CASSPGTAGGSDTQYF. CDR3 sequence (DNA): TGTGCCAGCTCCCCGGGGACAGCGGGAGGGTCAGATACGCAGTATTTT.

The chain is built from TRBV7-9 and TRBJ2-7; possible D gene TRBD2, 5 bases. Trimming shortened V by 5 bases and J by 2 bases, and 13 bases separated the two germline ends. Germline values: CDR1 SEHNR, CDR2 FQNEAQ (reference sequence). The CDR3 has 14 residues. CDR3 DNA sequence: TGTGCCAGCAGCGGAGGTGGGTTCCCCTACGAGCAGTACTTC. Protein sequence: CASSGGGFPYEQYF.

The CDR3 DNA reads TGTGCCAGCAGCGCCCTAGCGGGAGTCTACAATGAGCAGTTCTTC. Translated: CASSALAGVYNEQFF. The V call is TRBV9, the J call TRBJ2-1; TRBD2 matches at 10 bases. Germline trimming cut 3 bases from V and 3 bases from J; bases unmatched to any gene: 3. The CDR3 is made up of 15 amino acids. Germline loops: CDR1 SGDLS, CDR2 YYNGEE.